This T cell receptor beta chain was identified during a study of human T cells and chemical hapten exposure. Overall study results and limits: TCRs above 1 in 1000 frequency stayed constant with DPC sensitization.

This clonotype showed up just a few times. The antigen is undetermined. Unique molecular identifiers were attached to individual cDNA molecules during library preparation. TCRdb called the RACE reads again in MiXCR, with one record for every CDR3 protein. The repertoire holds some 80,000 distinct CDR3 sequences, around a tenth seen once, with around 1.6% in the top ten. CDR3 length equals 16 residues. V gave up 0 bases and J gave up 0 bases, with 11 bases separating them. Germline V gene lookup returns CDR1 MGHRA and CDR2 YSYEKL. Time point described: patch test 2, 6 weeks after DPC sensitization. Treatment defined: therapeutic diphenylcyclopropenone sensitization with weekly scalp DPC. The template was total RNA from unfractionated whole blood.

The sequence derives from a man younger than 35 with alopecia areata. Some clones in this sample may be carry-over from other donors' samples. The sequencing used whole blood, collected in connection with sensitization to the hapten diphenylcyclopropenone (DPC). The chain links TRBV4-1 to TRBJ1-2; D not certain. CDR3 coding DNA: TGCGCCAGCAGCCAAGACGATTACAGAGCTAACTATGGCTACACCTTC. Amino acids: CASSQDDYRANYGYTF.